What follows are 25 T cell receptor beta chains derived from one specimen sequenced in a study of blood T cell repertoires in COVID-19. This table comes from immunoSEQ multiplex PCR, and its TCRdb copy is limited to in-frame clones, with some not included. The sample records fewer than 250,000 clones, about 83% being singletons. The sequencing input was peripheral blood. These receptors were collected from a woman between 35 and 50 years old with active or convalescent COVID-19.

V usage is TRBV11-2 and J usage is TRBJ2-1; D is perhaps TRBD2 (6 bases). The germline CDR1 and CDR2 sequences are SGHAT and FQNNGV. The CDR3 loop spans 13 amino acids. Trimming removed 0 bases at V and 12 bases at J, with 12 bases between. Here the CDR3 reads CASSLDRTGGQFF. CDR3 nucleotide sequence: TGTGCCAGCAGCTTAGATAGAACCGGGGGGCAGTTCTTC.

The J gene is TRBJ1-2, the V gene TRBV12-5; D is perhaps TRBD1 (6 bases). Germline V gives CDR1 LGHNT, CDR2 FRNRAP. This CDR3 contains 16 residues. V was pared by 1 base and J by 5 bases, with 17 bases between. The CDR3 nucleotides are TGTGCTAGTGGTTTGGAAAAGGGGGGGTCGGGATATGGCTACACCTTC. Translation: CASGLEKGGSGYGYTF.

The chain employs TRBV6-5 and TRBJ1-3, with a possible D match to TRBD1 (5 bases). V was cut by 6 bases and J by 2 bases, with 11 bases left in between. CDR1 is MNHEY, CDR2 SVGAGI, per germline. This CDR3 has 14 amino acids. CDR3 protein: CASSLQGTGNTIYF. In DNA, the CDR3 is TGTGCCAGCAGCCTGCAGGGAACTGGAAACACCATATATTTT.

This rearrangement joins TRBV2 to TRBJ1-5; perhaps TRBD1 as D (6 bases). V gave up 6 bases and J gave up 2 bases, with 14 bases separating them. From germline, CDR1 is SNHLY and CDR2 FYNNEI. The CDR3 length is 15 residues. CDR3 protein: CASSEQGSGNQPQHF. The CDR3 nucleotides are TGTGCCAGCAGCGAACAGGGATCGGGCAATCAGCCCCAGCATTTT.

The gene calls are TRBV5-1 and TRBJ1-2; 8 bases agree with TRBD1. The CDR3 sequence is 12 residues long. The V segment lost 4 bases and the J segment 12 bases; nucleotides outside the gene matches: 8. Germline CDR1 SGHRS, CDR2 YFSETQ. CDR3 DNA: TGCGCCAGCAGCCCCCAGGGGGCCCCAAACACCTTC. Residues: CASSPQGAPNTF.

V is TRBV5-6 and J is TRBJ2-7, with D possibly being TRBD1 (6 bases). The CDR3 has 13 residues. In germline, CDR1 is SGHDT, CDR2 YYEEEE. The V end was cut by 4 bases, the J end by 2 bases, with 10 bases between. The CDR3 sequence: CASSTRTAYEQYF. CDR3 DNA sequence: TGTGCCAGCAGCACCCGGACAGCCTACGAGCAGTACTTC.

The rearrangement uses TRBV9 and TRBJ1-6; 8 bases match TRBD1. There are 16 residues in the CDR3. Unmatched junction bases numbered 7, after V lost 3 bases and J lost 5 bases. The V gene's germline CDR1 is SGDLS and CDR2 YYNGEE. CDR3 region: CASSARQGADNSPLHF. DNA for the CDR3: TGTGCCAGCAGCGCGCGGCAGGGGGCCGATAATTCACCCCTCCACTTT. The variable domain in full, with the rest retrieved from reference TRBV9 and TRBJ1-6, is DSGVTQTPKHLITATGQRVTLRCSPRSGDLSVYWYQQSLDQGLQFLIQYYNGEERAKGNILERFSAQQFPDLHSELNLSSLELGDSALYFCASSARQGADNSPLHFGNGTRLTVT.

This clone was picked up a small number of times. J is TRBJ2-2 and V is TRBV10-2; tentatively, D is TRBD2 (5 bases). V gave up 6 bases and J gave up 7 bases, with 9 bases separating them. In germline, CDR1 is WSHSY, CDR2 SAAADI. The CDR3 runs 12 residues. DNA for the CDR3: TGCGCCAGCAGCGCTAGCCTCGGGGAGCTGTTTTTT. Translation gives CASSASLGELFF.

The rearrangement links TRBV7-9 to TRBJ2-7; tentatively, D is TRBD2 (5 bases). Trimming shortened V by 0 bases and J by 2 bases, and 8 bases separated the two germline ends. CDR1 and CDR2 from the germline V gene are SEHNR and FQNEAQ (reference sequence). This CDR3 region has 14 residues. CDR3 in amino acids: CASSLASGAYEQYF. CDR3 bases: TGTGCCAGCAGCTTAGCGTCCGGGGCCTACGAGCAGTACTTC.

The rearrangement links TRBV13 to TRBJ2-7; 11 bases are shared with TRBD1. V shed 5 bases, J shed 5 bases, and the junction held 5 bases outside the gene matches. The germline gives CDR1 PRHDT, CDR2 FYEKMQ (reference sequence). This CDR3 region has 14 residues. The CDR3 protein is CASSPGTGGNEQYF. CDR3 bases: TGTGCCAGCAGCCCCGGGACAGGGGGAAACGAGCAGTACTTC.

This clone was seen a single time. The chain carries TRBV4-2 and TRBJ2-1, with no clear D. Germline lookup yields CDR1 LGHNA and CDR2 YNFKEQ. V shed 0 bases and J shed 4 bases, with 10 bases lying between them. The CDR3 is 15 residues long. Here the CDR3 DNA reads TGTGCCAGCAGCCAAGAGGCGGTTGAGTACAATGAGCAGTTCTTC. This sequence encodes CASSQEAVEYNEQFF.

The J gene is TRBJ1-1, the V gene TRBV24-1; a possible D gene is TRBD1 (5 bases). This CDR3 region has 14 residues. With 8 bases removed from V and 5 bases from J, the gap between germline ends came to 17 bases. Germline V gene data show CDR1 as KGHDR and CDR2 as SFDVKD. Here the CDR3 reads CATTHPRGGTEAFF. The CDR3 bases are TGTGCCACCACTCACCCCCGGGGGGGGACTGAAGCTTTCTTT.

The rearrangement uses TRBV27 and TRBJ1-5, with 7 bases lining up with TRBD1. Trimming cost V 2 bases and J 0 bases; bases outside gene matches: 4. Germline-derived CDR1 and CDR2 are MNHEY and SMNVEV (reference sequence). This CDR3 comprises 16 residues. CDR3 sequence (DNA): TGTGCCAGCAGTTTAGGGGACAGCAATAGCAATCAGCCCCAGCATTTT. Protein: CASSLGDSNSNQPQHF.

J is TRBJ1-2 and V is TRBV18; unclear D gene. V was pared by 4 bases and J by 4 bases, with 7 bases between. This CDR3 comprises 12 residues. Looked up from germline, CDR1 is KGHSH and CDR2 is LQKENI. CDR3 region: CASSRGAYGYTF. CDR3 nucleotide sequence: TGTGCCAGCTCACGCGGCGCCTATGGCTACACCTTC.

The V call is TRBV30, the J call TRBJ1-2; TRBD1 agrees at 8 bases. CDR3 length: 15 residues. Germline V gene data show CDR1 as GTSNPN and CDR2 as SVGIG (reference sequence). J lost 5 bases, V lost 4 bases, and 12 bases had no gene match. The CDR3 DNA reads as TGTGCCTGGACTTTACCGGACAGGGTCGGTTATGGCTACACCTTC. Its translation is CAWTLPDRVGYGYTF.

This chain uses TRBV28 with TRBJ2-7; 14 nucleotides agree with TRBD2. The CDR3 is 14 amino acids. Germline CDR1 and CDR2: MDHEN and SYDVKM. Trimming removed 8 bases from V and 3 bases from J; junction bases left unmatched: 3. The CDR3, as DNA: TGTGCCAGCGGACTAGCGGGGGGTCTCTACGAGCAGTACTTC. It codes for CASGLAGGLYEQYF.

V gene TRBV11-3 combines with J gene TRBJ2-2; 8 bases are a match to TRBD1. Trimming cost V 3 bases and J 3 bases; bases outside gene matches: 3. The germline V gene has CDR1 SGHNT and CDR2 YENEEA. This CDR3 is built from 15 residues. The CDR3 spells CASSFVDRDTGELFF. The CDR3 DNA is TGTGCCAGCAGCTTTGTGGACAGGGACACCGGGGAGCTGTTTTTT.

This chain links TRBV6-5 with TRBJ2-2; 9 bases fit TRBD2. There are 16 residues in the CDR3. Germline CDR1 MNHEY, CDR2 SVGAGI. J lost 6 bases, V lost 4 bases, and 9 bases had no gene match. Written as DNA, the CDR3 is TGTGCCAGCAGTTCTTTTGGGACTAGCATCCCCGGGGAGCTGTTTTTT. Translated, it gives CASSSFGTSIPGELFF.

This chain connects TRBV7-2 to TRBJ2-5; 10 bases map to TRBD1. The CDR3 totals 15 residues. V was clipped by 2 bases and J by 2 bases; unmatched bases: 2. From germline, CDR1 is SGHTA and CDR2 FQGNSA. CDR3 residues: CASSLWGQGQETQYF. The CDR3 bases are TGTGCCAGCAGCTTATGGGGACAGGGGCAAGAGACCCAGTACTTC.

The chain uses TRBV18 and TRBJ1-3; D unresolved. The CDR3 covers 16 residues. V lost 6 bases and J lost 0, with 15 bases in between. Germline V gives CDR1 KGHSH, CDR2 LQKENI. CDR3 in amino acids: CASSPGSVHSGNTIYF. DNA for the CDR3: TGTGCCAGCTCCCCGGGGAGCGTCCACTCTGGAAACACCATATATTTT.

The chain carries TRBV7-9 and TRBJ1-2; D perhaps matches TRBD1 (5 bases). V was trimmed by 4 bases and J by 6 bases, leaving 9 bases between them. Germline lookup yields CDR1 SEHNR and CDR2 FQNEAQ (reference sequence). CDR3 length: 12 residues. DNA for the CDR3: TGTGCCAGCAGCTGGGTCAGGGATGGCTACACCTTC. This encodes CASSWVRDGYTF.

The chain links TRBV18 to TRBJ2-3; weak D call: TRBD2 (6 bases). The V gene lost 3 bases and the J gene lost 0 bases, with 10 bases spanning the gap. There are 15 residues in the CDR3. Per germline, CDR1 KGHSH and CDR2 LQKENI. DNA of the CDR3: TGTGCCAGCTCACCGGATGGACTAAGCACAGATACGCAGTATTTT. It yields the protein CASSPDGLSTDTQYF.

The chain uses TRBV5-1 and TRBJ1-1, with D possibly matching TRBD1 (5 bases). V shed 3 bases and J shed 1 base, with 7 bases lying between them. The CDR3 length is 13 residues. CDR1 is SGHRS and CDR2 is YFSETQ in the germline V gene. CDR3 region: CASSSGQNTEAFF. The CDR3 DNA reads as TGCGCCAGCAGCTCCGGACAGAACACTGAAGCTTTCTTT.

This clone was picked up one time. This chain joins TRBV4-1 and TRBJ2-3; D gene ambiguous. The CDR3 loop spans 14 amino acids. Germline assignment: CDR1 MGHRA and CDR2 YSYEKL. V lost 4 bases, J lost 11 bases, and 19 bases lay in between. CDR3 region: CASSRHISPQWQYF. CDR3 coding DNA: TGCGCCAGCAGCCGGCATATCTCCCCTCAATGGCAGTATTTT.

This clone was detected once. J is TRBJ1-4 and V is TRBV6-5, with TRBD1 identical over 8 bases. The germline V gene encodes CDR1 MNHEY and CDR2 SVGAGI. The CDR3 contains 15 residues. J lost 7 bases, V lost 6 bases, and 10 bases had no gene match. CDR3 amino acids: CASSDRTGRPEKLFF. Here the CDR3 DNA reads TGTGCCAGCAGCGACCGGACAGGGAGGCCTGAAAAACTGTTTTTT.